This TCR beta chain appears in the sequencing data of a study of glioma-infiltrating T cells after dendritic cell vaccination. Study in general: Dendritic cells derived from monocytes and pulsed with autologous tumor lysate formed the vaccine.

V lost 4 bases to trimming and J lost 3 bases; unmatched junction nucleotides: 20. The CDR3 covers 19 residues. Germline loops: CDR1 MNHNS, CDR2 SASEGT. Time point in this sample: after dendritic cell vaccination, including at tumor progression/relapse. Some clones are missing from TCRdb's copy, which holds only in-frame ones; the method was immunoSEQ multiplex PCR. The sample holds tens of thousands of clones; around 87% are singletons and the top ten take approximately 2.2%. This specimen consisted of blood, obtained after dendritic cell vaccination. The chain employs TRBV6-1 and TRBJ2-5; 7 positions match TRBD2. The TCR was taken from a human donor with glioblastoma. The CDR3 coding sequence is TGTGCCAGCAGTGTTTTCGGATCAGGAATTAGCGGGCAGAAAGAGACCCAGTACTTC. It specifies CASSVFGSGISGQKETQYF.